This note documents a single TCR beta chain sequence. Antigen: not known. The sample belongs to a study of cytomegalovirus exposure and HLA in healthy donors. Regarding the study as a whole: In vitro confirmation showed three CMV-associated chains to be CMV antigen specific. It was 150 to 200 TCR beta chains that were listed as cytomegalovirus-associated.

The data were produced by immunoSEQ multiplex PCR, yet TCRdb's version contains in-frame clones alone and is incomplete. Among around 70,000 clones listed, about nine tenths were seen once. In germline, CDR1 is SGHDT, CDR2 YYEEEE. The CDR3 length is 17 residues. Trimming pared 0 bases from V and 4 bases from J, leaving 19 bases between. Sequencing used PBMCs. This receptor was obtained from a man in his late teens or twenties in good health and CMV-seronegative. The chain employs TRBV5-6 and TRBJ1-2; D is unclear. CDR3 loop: CASSLGQYAHPPYGYTF. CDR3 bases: TGTGCCAGCAGCTTGGGCCAGTACGCTCATCCACCCTATGGCTACACCTTC.